The source of this T cell receptor (beta chain) is a study of T cell responses to AZD1222 COVID-19 vaccine. Broader study findings: Reports say nearly half of spike-specific TCRs go after unmutated variant regions. Mostly white British, mostly female donors; authors suggested clonal diversity may be underestimated. Repertoires were collected only later (after the peak T cell response had occurred).

Profiling relied on immunoSEQ multiplex PCR, and the TCRdb table lists in-frame clones only, not all of them. The data hold about 120,000 clones, with 87% observed a single time. To note about this clone: What it binds is not known. The junction shows a germline mismatch at one end, possibly a read error.

This CDR3 is built from 15 residues. CDR1 is SSHAT, CDR2 FNYEAQ, per germline (reference sequence). Analyses pooled second doses at about 4 or about 12 weeks. V usage is TRBV7-7 and J usage is TRBJ2-1; 9 bases agree with TRBD2. The receptor was isolated from an adult who received the AZD1222 COVID-19 vaccine. The source material was peripheral blood, sampled 28 days after the second AZD1222 dose. The CDR3 here is CASSLSGGPHNEQFF. The DNA of the CDR3 is TGTGCTAGCAGCTTGAGCGGGGGGCCCCACAATGAGCAGTTCTTC.